This T cell receptor (beta chain) was sequenced during a study of early T cells in non-severe SARS-CoV-2 infection. Each CDR3 protein is one row after TCRdb ran MiXCR on the 5' RACE reads. The table lists about 71,000 distinct CDR3 sequences, over 10% of them singletons. This CDR3 contains 15 residues. Looked up from germline, CDR1 is KGHSH and CDR2 is LQKENI. J lost 5 bases, V lost 3 bases, and 7 bases had no gene match. The chain carries TRBV18 and TRBJ1-1; 9 nucleotides align to TRBD1. The sequence derives from an adult who was a healthcare worker with PCR-confirmed SARS-CoV-2 infection or an uninfected control (not recorded which). The source was whole blood, collected at baseline. CDR3 region: CASSPGTGRSTEAFF. The DNA for the CDR3 is TGTGCCAGCTCACCCGGGACAGGGAGGAGTACTGAAGCTTTCTTT.